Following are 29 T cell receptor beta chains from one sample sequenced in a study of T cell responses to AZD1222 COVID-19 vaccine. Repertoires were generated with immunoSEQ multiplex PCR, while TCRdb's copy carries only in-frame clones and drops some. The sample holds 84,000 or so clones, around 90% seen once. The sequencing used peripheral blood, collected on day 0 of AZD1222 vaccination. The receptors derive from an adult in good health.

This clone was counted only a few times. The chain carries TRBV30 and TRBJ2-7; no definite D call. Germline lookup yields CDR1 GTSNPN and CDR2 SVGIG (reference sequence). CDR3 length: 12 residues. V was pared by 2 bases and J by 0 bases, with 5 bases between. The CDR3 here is CAWSLFSYEQYF. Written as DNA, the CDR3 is TGTGCCTGGAGTCTCTTCTCCTACGAGCAGTACTTC.

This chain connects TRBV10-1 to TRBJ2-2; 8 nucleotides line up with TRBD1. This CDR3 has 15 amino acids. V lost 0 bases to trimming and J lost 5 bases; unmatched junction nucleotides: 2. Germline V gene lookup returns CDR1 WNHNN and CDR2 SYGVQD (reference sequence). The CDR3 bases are TGCGCCAGCAGTGAGTCGGACAGGGCGACCGGGGAGCTGTTTTTT. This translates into CASSESDRATGELFF.

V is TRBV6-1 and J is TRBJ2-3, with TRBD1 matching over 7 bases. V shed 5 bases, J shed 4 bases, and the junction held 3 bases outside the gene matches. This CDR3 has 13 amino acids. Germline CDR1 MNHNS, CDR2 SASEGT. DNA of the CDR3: TGTGCCAGCAGTAGGGGGCACTCAGATACGCAGTATTTT. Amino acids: CASSRGHSDTQYF.

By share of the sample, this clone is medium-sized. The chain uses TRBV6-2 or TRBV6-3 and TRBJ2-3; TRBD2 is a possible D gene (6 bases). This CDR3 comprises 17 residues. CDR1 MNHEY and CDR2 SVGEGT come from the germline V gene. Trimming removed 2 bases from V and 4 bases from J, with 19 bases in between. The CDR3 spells CASSYPKSAGRSDTQYF. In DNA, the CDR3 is TGTGCCAGCAGTTACCCGAAATCCGCGGGACGATCAGATACGCAGTATTTT.

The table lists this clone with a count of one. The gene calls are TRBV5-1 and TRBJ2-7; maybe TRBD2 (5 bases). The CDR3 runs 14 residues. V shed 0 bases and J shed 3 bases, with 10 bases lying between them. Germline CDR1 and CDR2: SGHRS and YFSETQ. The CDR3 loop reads CASSLVEGGYEQYF. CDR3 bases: TGCGCCAGCAGCTTGGTAGAGGGCGGCTACGAGCAGTACTTC. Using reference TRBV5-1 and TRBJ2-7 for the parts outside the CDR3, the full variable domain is KAGVTQTPRYLIKTRGQQVTLSCSPISGHRSVSWYQQTPGQGLQFLFEYFSETQRNKGNFPGRFSGRQFSNSRSEMNVSTLELGDSALYLCASSLVEGGYEQYFGPGTRLTVT.

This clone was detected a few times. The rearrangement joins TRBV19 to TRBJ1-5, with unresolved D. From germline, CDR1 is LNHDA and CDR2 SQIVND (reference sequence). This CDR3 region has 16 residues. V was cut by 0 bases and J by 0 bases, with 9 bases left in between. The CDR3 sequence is CASSIDGGPSNQPQHF. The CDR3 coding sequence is TGTGCCAGTAGTATAGATGGCGGGCCTAGCAATCAGCCCCAGCATTTT.

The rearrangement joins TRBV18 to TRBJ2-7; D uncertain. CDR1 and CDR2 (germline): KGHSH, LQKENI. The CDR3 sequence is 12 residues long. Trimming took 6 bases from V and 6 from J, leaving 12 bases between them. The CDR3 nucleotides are TGTGCCAGCTCCCGAGGATCGGGCGAGCAGTACTTC. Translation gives CASSRGSGEQYF.

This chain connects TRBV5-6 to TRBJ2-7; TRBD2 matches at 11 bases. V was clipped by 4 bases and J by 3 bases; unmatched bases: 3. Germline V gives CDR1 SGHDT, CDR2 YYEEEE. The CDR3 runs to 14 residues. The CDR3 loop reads CASSQGLADYEQYF. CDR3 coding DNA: TGTGCCAGCAGCCAGGGACTAGCGGACTACGAGCAGTACTTC.

The CDR3 DNA is TGTGCCAGCAGTTACTCGTCAGCCTACGAGCAGTACTTC. It translates to CASSYSSAYEQYF. The chain recombines TRBV6-5 with TRBJ2-7; no clear D. V was cut by 0 bases and J by 2 bases, with 5 bases left in between. Germline CDR1 MNHEY, CDR2 SVGAGI. This CDR3 is built from 13 residues.

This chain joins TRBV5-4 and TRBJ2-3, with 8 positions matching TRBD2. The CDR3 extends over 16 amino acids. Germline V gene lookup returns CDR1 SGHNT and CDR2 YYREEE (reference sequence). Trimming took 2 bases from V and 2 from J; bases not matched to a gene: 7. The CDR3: CASSLTSGLITDTQYF. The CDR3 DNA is TGTGCCAGCAGCTTAACTAGCGGACTGATCACAGATACGCAGTATTTT.

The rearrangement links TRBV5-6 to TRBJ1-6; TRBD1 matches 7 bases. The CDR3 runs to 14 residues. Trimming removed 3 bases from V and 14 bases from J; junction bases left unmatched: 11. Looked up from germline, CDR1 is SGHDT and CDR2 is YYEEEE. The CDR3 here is CASSWGTEPLTLHF. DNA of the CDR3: TGTGCCAGCAGCTGGGGGACAGAGCCTTTGACCCTCCACTTT.

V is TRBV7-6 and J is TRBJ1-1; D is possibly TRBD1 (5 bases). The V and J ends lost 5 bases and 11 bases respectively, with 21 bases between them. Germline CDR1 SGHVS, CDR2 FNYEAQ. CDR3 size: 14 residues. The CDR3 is CASSVQGPFDLAFF. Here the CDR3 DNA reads TGTGCCAGCAGCGTGCAGGGTCCCTTTGACCTGGCTTTCTTT.

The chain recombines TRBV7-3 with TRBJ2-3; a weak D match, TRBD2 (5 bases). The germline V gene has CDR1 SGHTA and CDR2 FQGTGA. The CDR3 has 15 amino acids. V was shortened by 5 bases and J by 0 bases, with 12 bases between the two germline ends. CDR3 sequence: CASSERALSTDTQYF. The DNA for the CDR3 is TGTGCCAGCAGCGAGAGGGCTCTAAGCACAGATACGCAGTATTTT. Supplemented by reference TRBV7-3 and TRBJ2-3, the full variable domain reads GAGVSQTPSNKVTEKGKYVELRCDPISGHTALYWYRQSLGQGPEFLIYFQGTGAADDSGLPNDRFFAVRPEGSVSTLKIQRTERGDSAVYLCASSERALSTDTQYFGPGTRLTVL.

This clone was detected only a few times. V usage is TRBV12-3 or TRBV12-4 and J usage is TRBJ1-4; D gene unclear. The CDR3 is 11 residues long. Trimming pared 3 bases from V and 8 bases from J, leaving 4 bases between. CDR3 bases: TGTGCCAGCAGTTTGGGGGAAAAACTGTTTTTT. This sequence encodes CASSLGEKLFF.

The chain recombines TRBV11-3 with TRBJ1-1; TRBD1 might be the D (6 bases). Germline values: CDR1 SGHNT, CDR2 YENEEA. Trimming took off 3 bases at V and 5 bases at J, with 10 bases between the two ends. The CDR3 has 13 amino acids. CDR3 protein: CASSFTDRTEAFF. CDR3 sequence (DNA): TGTGCCAGCAGCTTTACCGACAGGACTGAAGCTTTCTTT.

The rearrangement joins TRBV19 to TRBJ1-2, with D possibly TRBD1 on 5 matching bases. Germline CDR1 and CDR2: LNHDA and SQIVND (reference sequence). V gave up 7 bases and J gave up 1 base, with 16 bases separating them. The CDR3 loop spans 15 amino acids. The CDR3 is CASKGGGADNYGYTF. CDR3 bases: TGTGCCAGTAAAGGTGGAGGGGCCGATAACTATGGCTACACCTTC.

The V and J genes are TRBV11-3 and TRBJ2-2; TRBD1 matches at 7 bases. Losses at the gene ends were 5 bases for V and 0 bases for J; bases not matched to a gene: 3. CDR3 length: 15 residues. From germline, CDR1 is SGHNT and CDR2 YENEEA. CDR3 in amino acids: CASSPGQSNTGELFF. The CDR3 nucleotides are TGTGCCAGCAGCCCGGGACAGTCGAACACCGGGGAGCTGTTTTTT. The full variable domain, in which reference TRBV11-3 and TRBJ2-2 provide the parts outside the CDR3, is EAGVVQSPRYKIIEKKQPVAFWCNPISGHNTLYWYLQNLGQGPELLIRYENEEAVDDSQLPKDRFSAERLKGVDSTLKIQPAELGDSAVYLCASSPGQSNTGELFFGEGSRLTVL.

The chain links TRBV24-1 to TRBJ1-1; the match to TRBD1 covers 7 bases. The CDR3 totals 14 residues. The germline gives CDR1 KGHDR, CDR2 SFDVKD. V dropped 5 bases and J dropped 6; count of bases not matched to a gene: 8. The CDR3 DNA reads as TGTGCCACCAGTGGCACACAGGGGCAGGCTGAAGCTTTCTTT. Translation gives CATSGTQGQAEAFF.

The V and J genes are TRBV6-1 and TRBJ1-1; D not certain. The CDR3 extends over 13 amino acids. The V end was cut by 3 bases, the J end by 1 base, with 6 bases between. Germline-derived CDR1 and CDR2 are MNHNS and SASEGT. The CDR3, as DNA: TGTGCCAGCAGTGAGGTAAAGAACACTGAAGCTTTCTTT. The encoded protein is CASSEVKNTEAFF.

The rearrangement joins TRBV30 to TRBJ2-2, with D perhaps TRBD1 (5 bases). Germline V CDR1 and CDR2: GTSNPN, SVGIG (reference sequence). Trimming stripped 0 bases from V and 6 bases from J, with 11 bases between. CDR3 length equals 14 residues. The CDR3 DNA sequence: TGTGCCTGGAGTGTACAGGCAAGAGCCGGGGAGCTGTTTTTT. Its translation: CAWSVQARAGELFF.

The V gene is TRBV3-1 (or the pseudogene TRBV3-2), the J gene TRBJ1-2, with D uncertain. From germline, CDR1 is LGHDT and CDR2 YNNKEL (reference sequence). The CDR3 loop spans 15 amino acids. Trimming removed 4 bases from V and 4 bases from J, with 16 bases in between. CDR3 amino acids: CASSPGPQSIYGYTF. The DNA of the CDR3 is TGTGCCAGCAGCCCCGGACCGCAATCGATCTATGGCTACACCTTC.

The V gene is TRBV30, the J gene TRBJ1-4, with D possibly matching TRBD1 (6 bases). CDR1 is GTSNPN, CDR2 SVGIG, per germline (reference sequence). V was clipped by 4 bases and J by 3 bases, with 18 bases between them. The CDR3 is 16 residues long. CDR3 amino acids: CAWNQQGVGSNEKLFF. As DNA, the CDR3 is TGTGCCTGGAACCAACAGGGTGTGGGATCTAATGAAAAACTGTTTTTT.

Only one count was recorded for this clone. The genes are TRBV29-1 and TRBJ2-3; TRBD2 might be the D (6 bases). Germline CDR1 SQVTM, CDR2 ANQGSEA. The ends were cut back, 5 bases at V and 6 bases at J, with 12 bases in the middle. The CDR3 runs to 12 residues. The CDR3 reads CSVSEAGDTQYF. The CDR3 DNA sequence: TGCAGCGTTTCTGAGGCGGGGGATACGCAGTATTTT.

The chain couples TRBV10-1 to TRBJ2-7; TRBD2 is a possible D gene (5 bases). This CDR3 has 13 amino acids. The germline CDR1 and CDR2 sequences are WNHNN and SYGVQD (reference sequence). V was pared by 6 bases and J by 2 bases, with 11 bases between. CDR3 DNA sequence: TGCGCCAGCAGCGCCGGGGAAACCTACGAGCAGTACTTC. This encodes CASSAGETYEQYF.

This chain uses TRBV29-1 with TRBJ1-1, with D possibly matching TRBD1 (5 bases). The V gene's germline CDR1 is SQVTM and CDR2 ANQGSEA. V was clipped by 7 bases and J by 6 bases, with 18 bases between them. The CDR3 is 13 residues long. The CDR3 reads CSAGGGLSPEAFF. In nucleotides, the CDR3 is TGCAGCGCCGGTGGGGGTCTAAGTCCTGAAGCTTTCTTT.

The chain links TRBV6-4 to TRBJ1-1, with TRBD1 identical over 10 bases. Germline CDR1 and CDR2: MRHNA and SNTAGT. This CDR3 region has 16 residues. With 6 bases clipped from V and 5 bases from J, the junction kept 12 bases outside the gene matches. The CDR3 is CASRKGQGVRGTEAFF. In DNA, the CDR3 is TGTGCCAGCAGGAAAGGACAGGGGGTTAGAGGGACTGAAGCTTTCTTT.

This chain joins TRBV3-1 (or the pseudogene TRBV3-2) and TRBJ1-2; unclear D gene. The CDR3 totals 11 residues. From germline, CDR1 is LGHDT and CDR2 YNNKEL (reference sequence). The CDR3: CAGSSGYGYTF. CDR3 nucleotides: TGTGCAGGCTCCTCGGGGTATGGCTACACCTTC.

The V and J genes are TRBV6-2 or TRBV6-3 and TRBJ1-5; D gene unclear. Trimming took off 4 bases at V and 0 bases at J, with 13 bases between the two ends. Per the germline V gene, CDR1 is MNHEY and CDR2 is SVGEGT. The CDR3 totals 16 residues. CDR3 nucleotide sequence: TGTGCCAGCAGTTTCCTTCGACCGGATAGCAATCAGCCCCAGCATTTT. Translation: CASSFLRPDSNQPQHF.

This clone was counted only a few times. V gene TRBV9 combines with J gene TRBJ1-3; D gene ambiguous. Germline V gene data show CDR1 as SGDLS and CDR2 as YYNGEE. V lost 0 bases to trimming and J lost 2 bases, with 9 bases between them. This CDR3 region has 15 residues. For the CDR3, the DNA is TGTGCCAGCAGCGTAGGACGGGAAGCTGGAAACACCATATATTTT. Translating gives CASSVGREAGNTIYF.